Sequencing of this TCR beta chain was carried out in a study of glioma-infiltrating T cells after dendritic cell vaccination. This sample's time point: after dendritic cell vaccination, including at tumor progression/relapse. Clones were read by immunoSEQ multiplex PCR, and TCRdb kept only the in-frame ones, dropping some. The table shows approximately 91,000 clones, with over 75% occurring only once. This clone was recorded many times. The source was blood, collected after dendritic cell vaccination. This receptor was identified in a human donor with glioblastoma.

In DNA form, the CDR3 reads TGTGCCAGCAGCTTTTTCTCGGGAAACACCATATATTTT. This encodes CASSFFSGNTIYF. The rearrangement uses TRBV14 and TRBJ1-3, with D unresolved. The germline gives CDR1 SGHDN, CDR2 FVKESK. The CDR3 length is 13 residues. V shed 5 bases and J shed 4 bases, with 9 bases lying between them.